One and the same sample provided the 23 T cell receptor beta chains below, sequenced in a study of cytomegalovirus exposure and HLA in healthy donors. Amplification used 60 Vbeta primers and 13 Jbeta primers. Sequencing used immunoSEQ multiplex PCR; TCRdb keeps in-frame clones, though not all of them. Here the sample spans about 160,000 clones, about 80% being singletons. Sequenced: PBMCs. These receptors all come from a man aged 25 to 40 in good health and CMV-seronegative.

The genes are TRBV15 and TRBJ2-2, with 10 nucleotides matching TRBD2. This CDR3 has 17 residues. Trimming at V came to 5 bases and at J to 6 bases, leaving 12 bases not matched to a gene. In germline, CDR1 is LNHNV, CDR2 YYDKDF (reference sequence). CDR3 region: CATSWPKVGLAPGELFF. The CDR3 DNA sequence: TGTGCCACCAGCTGGCCCAAAGTGGGACTAGCGCCCGGGGAGCTGTTTTTT.

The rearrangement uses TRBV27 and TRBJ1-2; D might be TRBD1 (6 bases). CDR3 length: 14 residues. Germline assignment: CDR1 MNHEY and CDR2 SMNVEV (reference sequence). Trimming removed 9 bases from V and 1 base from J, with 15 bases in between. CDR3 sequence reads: CARDSLLLNYGYTF. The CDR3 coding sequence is TGTGCCAGGGACAGTCTCTTGCTTAACTATGGCTACACCTTC.

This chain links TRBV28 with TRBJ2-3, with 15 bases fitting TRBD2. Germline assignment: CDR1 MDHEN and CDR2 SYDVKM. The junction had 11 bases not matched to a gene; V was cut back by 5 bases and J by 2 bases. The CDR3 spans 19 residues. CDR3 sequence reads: CASSQPSGLAGGHTDTQYF. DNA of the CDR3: TGTGCCAGCAGTCAGCCCTCGGGACTAGCGGGGGGCCACACAGATACGCAGTATTTT. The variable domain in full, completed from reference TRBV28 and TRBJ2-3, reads DVKVTQSSRYLVKRTGEKVFLECVQDMDHENMFWYRQDPGLGLRLIYFSYDVKMKEKGDIPEGYSVSREKKERFSLILESASTNQTSMYLCASSQPSGLAGGHTDTQYFGPGTRLTVL.

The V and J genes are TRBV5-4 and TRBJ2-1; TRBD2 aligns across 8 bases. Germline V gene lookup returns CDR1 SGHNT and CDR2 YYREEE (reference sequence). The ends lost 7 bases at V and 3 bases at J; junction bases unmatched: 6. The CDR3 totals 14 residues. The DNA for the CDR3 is TGTGCCAGCTGGACGGGAGGGCTCTACAATGAGCAGTTCTTC. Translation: CASWTGGLYNEQFF.

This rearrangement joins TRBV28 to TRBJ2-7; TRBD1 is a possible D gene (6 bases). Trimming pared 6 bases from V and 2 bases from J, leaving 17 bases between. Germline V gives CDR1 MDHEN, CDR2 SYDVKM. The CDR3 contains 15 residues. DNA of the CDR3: TGTGCCAGCAGCCCTGCCAGGGGAAAGACCTACGAGCAGTACTTC. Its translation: CASSPARGKTYEQYF.

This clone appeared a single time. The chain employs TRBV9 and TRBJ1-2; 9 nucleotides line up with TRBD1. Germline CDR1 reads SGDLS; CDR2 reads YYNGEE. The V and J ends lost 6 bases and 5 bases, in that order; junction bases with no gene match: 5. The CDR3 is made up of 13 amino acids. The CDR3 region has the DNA TGTGCCAGCAACCTGGGACAGGGATATGGCTACACCTTC. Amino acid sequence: CASNLGQGYGYTF.

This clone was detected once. The CDR3 DNA is TGTGCCTGGATTTCGGACAGAGGTACTGAAGCTTTCTTT. This gives the protein CAWISDRGTEAFF. The chain uses TRBV30 and TRBJ1-1; tentative D call: TRBD1 (6 bases). This CDR3 comprises 13 residues. With 4 bases removed from V and 5 bases from J, the gap between germline ends came to 14 bases. From germline, CDR1 is GTSNPN and CDR2 SVGIG (reference sequence).

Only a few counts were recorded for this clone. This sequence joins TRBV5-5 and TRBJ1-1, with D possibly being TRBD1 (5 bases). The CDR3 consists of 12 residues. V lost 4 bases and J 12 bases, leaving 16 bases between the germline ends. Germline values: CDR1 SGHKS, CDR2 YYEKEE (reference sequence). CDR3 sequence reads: CASSIPLGGTFF. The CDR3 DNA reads TGTGCCAGCAGCATCCCCCTGGGGGGGACTTTCTTT.

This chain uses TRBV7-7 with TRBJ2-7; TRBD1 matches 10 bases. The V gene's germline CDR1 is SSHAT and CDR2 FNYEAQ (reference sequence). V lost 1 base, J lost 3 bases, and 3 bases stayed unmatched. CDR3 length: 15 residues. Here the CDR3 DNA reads TGTGCCAGCAGCTTAGATGGGACAGGGGTCTACGAGCAGTACTTC. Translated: CASSLDGTGVYEQYF.

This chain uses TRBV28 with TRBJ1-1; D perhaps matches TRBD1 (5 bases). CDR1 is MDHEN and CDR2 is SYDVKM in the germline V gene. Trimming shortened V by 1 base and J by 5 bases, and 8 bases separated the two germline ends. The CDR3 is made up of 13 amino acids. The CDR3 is CASSLFRETEAFF. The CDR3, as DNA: TGTGCCAGCAGTTTATTCAGGGAAACTGAAGCTTTCTTT.

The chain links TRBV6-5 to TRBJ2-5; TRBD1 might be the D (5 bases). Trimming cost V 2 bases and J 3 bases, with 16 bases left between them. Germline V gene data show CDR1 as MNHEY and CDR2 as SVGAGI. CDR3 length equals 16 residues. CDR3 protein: CASSYGIGQRKETQYF. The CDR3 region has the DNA TGTGCCAGCAGTTACGGTATTGGACAAAGAAAAGAGACCCAGTACTTC.

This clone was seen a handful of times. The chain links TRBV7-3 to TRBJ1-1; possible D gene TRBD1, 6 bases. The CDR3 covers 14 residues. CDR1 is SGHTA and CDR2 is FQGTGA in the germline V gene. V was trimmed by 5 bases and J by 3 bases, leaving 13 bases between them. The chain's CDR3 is CASSHGGPDTEAFF. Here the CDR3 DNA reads TGTGCCAGCAGCCACGGGGGGCCGGACACTGAAGCTTTCTTT.

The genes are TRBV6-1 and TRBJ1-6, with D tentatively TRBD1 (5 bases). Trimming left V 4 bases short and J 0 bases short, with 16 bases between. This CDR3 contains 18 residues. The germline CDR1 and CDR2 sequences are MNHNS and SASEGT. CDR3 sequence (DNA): TGTGCCAGCAGTGTGGGACTGACCCAGAGCTCCTATAATTCACCCCTCCACTTT. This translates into CASSVGLTQSSYNSPLHF.

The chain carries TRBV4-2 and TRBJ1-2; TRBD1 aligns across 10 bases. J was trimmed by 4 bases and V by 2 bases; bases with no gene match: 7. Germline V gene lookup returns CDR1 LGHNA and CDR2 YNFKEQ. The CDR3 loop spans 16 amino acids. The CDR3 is CASSQHRDRGSYGYTF. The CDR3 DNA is TGTGCCAGCAGCCAACACCGGGACAGGGGTAGCTATGGCTACACCTTC.

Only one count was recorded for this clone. The CDR3: CASSLLQVSNTEAFF. CDR3 coding DNA: TGTGCCAGCAGCCTCCTACAGGTGTCAAACACTGAAGCTTTCTTT. The chain links TRBV16 to TRBJ1-1; possibly TRBD1 for D (5 bases). Looked up from germline, CDR1 is KGHSY and CDR2 is FQNENV. Trimming left V 4 bases short and J 2 bases short, with 14 bases between. There are 15 residues in the CDR3.

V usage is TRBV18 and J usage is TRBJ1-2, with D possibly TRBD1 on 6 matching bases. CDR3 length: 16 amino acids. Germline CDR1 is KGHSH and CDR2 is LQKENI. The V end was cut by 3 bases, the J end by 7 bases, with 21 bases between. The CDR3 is CASSPAQTGPGAGYTF. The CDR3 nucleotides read TGTGCCAGCTCACCCGCTCAGACTGGACCAGGGGCTGGCTACACCTTC.

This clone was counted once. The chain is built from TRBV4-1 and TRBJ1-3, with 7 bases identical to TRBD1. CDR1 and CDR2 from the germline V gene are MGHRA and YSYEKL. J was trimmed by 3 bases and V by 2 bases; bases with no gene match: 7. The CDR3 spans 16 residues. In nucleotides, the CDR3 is TGCGCCAGCAGCCAACCCGACAGGGAGTATGGAAACACCATATATTTT. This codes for CASSQPDREYGNTIYF.

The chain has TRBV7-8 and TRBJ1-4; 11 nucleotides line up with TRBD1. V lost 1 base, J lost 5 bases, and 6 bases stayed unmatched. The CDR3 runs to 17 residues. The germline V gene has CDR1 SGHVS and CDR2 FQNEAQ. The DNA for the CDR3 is TGTGCCAGCAGCTTAGGAGGGACAGGGGGTAAAAATGAAAAACTGTTTTTT. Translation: CASSLGGTGGKNEKLFF.

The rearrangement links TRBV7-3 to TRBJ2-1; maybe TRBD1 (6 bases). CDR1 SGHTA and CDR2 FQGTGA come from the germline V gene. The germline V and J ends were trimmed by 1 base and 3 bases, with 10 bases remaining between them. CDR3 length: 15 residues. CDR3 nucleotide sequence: TGTGCCAGCAGCTTAAGAGGGACACTCTACAATGAGCAGTTCTTC. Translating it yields CASSLRGTLYNEQFF. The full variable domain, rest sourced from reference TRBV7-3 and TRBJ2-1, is GAGVSQTPSNKVTEKGKYVELRCDPISGHTALYWYRQSLGQGPEFLIYFQGTGAADDSGLPNDRFFAVRPEGSVSTLKIQRTERGDSAVYLCASSLRGTLYNEQFFGPGTRLTVL.

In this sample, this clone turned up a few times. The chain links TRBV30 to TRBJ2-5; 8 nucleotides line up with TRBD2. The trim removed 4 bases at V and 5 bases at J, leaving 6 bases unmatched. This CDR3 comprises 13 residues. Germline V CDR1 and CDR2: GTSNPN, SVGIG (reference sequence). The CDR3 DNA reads TGTGCCTGGACCAACGGGGGGGTGGAGACCCAGTACTTC. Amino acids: CAWTNGGVETQYF.

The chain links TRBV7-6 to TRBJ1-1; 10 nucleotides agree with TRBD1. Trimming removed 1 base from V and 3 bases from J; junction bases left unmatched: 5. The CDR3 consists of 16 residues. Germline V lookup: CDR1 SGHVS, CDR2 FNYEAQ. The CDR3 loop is CASSLETGGLYTEAFF. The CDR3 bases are TGTGCCAGCAGCTTAGAGACAGGGGGCTTGTACACTGAAGCTTTCTTT.

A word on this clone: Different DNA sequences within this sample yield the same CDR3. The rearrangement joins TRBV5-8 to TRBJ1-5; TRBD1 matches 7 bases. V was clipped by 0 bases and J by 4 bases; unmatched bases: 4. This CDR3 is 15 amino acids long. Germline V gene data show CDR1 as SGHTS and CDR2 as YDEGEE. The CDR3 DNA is TGTGCCAGCAGCTTGGGGACAGGACCTAATCAGCCCCAGCATTTT. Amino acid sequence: CASSLGTGPNQPQHF.

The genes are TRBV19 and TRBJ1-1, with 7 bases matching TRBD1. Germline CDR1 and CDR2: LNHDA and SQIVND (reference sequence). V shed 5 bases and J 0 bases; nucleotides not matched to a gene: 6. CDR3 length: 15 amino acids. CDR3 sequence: CASSRPGGLNTEAFF. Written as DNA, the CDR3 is TGTGCCAGTAGTCGACCAGGGGGTTTGAACACTGAAGCTTTCTTT.